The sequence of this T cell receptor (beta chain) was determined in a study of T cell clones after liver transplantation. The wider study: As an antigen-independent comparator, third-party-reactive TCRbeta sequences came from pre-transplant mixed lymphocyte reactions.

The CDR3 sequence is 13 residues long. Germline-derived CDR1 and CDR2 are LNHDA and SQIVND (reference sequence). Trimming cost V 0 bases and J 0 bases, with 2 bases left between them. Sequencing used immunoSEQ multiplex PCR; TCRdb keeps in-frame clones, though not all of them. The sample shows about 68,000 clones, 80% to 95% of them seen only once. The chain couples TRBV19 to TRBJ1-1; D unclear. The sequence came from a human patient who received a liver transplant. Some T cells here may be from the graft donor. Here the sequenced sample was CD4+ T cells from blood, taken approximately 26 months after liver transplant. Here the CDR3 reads CASSIDLNTEAFF. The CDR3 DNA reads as TGTGCCAGTAGTATAGACCTGAACACTGAAGCTTTCTTT.